Following are 3 T cell receptor beta chains from one sample sequenced in a study of control samples from healthy donors and cancer patients. The protocol was immunoSEQ multiplex PCR, while the TCRdb copy is restricted to in-frame clones and leaves out a portion. In the table there are more than 50,000 clones, roughly 95% of which are singletons. The sequencing sample was made of blood. The receptors stem from a woman aged 18 to 35 in good health.

The rearrangement uses TRBV4-3 and TRBJ1-6; 9 positions agree with TRBD1. The CDR3 sequence is 15 residues long. Germline lookup yields CDR1 LGHNA and CDR2 YSLEER. V shed 5 bases, J shed 7 bases, and the junction held 6 bases outside the gene matches. The CDR3 protein is CASSRIQGANSPLHF. CDR3 DNA: TGCGCCAGCAGCAGAATACAGGGGGCAAATTCACCCCTCCACTTT.

This chain uses TRBV19 with TRBJ2-3; D not certain. The CDR3 is made up of 11 amino acids. Between the trimmed V and J ends, which lost 3 bases and 6 bases, there was a span of 4 bases. Per germline, CDR1 LNHDA and CDR2 SQIVND (reference sequence). The CDR3 loop reads CASSMADTQYF. DNA for the CDR3: TGTGCCAGTAGTATGGCGGATACGCAGTATTTT. The whole variable domain, filled in from reference TRBV19 and TRBJ2-3, reads DGGITQSPKYLFRKEGQNVTLSCEQNLNHDAMYWYRQDPGQGLRLIYYSQIVNDFQKGDIAEGYSVSREKKESFPLTVTSAQKNPTAFYLCASSMADTQYFGPGTRLTVL.

This chain joins TRBV27 and TRBJ1-2; the match to TRBD1 covers 8 bases. V lost 2 bases to trimming and J lost 7 bases; unmatched junction nucleotides: 15. CDR1 is MNHEY and CDR2 is SMNVEV in the germline V gene (reference sequence). There are 17 residues in the CDR3. The CDR3 here is CASSLIGQGARRVGYTF. As DNA, the CDR3 is TGTGCCAGCAGTTTAATAGGCCAGGGGGCGCGGCGGGTTGGCTACACCTTC.